This T cell receptor beta chain was sequenced during a study of blood T cells in healthy people across ages. Overall study findings and caveats: Higher diversity and more naive CD4+ cells were features of long-lived donors, compared to aged donors. As age increased, TCR beta diversity per million T cells fell in a roughly linear fashion.

Drawn from each donor were about 9 milliliters of peripheral blood. Using a J-beta primer mix together with a sample-barcoded 5' primer, a second PCR was run for about 6 to 12 cycles. Tagging of each cDNA molecule was performed by a template-switch adaptor with 12 random nucleotides. TCRdb used MiXCR to reprocess the 5' RACE reads, holding one entry per CDR3 protein. The table has 1,500,000 or so distinct CDR3 sequences, roughly 64% seen once. About this clonotype itself: Its target is not known.

Germline V gene lookup returns CDR1 MNHEY and CDR2 SVGAGI. The CDR3 totals 17 residues. V shed 7 bases and J shed 0 bases, with 19 bases lying between them. This sequence originates from a man between 18 and 29 years old in good health. Sequencing was done on a sample of blood. The rearrangement joins TRBV6-5 to TRBJ2-4, with D possibly TRBD2 on 6 matching bases. CDR3 DNA: TGTGCCAGCAATTCGTTTGGTCCGGGGGTAGCCAAAAACATTCAGTACTTC. It is translated as CASNSFGPGVAKNIQYF.